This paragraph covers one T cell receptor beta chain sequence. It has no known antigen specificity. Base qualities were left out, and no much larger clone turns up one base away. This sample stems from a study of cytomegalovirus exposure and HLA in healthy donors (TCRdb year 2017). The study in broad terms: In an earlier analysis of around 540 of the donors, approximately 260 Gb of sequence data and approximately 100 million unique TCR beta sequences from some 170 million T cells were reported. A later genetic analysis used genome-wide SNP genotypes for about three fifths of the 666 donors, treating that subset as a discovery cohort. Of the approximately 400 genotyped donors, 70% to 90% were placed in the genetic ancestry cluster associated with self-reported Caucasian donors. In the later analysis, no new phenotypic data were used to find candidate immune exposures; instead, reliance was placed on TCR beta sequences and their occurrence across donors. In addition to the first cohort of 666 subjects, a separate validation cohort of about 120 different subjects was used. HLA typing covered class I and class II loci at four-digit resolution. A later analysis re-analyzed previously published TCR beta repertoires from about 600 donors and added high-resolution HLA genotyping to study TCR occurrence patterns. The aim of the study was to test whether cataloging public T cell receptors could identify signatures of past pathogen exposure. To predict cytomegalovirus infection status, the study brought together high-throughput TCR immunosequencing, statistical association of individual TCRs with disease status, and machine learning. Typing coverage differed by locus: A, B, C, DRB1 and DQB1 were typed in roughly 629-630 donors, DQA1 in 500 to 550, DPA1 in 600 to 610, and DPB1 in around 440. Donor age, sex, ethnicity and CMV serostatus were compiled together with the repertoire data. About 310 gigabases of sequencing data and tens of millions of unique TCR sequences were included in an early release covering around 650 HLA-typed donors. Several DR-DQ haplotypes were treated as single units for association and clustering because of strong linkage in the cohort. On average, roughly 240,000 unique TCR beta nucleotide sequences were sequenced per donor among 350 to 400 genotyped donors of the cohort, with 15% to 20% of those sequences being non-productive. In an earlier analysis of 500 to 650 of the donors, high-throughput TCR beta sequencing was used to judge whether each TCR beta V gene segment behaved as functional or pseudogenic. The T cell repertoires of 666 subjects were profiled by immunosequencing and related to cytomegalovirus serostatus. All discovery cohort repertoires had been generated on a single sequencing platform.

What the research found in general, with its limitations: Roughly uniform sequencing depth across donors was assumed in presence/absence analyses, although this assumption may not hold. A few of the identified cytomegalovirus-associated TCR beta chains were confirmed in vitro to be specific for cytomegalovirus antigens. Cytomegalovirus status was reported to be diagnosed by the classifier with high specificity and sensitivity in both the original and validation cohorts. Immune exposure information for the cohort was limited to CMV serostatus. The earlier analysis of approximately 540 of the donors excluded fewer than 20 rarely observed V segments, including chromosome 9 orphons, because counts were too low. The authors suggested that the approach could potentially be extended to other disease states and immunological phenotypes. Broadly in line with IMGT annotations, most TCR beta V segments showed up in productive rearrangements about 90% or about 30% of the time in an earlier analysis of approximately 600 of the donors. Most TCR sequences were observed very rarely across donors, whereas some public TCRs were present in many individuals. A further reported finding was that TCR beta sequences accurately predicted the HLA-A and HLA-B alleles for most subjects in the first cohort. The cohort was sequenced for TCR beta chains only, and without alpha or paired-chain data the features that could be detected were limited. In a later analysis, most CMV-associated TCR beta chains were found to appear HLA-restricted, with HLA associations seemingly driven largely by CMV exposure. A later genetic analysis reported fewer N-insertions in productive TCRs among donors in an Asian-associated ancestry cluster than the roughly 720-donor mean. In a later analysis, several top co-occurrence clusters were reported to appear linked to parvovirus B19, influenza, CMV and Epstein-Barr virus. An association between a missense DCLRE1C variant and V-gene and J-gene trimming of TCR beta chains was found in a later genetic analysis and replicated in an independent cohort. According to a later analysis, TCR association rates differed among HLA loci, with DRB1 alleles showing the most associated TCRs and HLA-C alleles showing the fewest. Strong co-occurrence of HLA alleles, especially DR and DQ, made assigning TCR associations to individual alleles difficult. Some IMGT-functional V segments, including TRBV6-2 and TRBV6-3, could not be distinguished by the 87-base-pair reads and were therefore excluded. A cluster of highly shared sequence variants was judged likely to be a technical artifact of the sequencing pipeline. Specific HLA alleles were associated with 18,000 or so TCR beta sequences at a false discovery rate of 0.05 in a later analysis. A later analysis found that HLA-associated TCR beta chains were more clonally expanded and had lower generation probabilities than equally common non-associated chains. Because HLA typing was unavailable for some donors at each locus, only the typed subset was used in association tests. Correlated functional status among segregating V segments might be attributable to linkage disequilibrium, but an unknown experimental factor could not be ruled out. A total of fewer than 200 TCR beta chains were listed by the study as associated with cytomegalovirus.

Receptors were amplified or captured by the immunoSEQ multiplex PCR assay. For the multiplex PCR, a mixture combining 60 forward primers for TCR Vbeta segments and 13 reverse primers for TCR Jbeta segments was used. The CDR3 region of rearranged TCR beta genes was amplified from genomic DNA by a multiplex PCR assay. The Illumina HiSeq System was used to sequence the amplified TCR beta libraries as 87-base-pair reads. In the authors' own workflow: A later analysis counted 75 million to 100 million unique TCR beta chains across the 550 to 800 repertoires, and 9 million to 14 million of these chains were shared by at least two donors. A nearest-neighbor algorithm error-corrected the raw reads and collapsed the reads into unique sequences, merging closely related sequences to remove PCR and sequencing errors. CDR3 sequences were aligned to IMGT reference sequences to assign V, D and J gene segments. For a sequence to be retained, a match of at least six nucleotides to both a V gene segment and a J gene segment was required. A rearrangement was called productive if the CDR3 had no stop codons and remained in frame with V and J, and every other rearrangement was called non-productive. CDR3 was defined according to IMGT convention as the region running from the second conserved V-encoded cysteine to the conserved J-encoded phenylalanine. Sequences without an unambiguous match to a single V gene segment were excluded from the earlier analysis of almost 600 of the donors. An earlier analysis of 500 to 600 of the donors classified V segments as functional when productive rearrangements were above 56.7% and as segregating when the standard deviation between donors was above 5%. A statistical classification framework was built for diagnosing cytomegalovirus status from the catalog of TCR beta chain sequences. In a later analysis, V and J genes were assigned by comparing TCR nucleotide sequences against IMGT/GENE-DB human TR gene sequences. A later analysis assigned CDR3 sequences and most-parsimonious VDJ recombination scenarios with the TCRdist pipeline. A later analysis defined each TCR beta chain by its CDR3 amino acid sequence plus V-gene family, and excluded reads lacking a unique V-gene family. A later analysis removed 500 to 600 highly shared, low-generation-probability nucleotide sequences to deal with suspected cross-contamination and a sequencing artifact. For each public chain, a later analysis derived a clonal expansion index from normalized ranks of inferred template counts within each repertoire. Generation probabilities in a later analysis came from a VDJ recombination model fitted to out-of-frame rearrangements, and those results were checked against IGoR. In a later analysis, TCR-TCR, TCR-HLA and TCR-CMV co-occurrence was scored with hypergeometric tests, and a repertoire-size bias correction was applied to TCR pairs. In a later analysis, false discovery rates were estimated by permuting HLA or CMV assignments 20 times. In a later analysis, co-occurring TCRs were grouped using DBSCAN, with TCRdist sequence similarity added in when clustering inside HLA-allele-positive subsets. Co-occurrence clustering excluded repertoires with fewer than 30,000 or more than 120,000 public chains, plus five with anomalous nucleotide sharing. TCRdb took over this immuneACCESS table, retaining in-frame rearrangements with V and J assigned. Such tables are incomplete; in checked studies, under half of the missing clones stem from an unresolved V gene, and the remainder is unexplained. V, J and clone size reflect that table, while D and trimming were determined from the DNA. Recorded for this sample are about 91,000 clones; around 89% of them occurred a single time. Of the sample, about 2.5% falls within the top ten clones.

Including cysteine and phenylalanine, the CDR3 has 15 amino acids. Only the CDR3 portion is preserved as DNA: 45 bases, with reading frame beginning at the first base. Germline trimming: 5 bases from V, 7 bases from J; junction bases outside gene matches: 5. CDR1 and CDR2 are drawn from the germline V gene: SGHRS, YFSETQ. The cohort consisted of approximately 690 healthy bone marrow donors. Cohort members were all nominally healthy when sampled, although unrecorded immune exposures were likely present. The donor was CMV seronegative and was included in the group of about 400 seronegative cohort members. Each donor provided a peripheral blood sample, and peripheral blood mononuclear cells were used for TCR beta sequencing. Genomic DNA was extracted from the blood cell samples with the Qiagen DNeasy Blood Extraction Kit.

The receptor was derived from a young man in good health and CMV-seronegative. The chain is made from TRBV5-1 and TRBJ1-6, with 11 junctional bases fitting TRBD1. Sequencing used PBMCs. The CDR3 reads CASRQGQGENSPLHF. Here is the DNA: TGCGCCAGCAGGCAGGGACAGGGGGAGAATTCACCCCTCCACTTT. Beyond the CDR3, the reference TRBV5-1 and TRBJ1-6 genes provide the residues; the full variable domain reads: KAGVTQTPRYLIKTRGQQVTLSCSPISGHRSVSWYQQTPGQGLQFLFEYFSETQRNKGNFPGRFSGRQFSNSRSEMNVSTLELGDSALYLCASRQGQGENSPLHFGNGTRLTVT.